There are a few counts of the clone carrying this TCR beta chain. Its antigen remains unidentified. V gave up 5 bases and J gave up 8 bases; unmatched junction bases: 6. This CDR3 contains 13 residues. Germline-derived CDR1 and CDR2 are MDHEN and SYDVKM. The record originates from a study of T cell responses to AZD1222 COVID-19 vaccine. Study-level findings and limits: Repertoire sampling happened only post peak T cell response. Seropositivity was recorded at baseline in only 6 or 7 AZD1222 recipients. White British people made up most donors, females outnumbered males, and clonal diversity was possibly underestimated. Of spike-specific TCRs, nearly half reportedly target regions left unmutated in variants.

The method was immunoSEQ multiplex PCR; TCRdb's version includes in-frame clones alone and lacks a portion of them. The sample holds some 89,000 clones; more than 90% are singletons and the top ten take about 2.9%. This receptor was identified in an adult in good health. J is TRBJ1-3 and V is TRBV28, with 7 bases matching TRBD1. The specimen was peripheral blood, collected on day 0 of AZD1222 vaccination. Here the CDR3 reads CASSLDREDTIYF. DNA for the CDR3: TGTGCCAGCAGTCTAGACAGGGAGGACACCATATATTTT. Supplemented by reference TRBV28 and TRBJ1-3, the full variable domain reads DVKVTQSSRYLVKRTGEKVFLECVQDMDHENMFWYRQDPGLGLRLIYFSYDVKMKEKGDIPEGYSVSREKKERFSLILESASTNQTSMYLCASSLDREDTIYFGEGSWLTVV.